The clone carrying this T cell receptor beta chain was counted ten times or more. What it binds is not known. The data are from a study of Graves' ophthalmopathy and Graves' hyperthyroidism. General observations from the study: Blood shared most expanded thyroid clonotypes above 0.001 frequency.

RNA transcripts were the template, and TCR beta CDR3 regions were amplified from them. First-round RT-PCR relied on HTBI primers, and a second-round multiplex PCR came next. Each CDR3 protein is one row after TCRdb ran MiXCR on the multiplex PCR reads. This sample has under 350,000 distinct CDR3 sequences; 17% occur once, and the top ten carry 9% to 15%. This CDR3 has 16 amino acids. V gave up 4 bases and J gave up 6 bases, with 22 bases separating them. CDR1 is LGHDT, CDR2 YNNKEL, per germline (reference sequence). This sequence joins TRBV3-1 and TRBJ2-7; TRBD2 might be the D (6 bases). Sequenced: peripheral blood. The clonotype was recovered from an adult man with Graves' ophthalmopathy. The CDR3 region has the DNA TGTGCCAGCAGCCTCAAAGTCGGCGGGATGGGTAGCGAGCAGTACTTC. Translated: CASSLKVGGMGSEQYF.